Following are 3 T cell receptor beta chains from one sample sequenced in a study of T cells in Graves' hyperthyroidism and ophthalmopathy. Amplification targeted TCR beta CDR3 regions from RNA transcripts. The TCR CDR3 first-round RT-PCR relied on the HTBI primer set. TCRdb itself ran the multiplex PCR reads through MiXCR, one entry per CDR3 protein. The sample has around 350,000 distinct CDR3 sequences, over 12% seen once. Sequencing input: blood. These receptors originate from a woman aged 55-70 years with Graves' ophthalmopathy.

This clonotype has ten or more counts. The chain couples TRBV5-1 to TRBJ2-6; D is possibly TRBD2 (5 bases). From germline, CDR1 is SGHRS and CDR2 YFSETQ. The germline V and J ends were trimmed by 4 bases and 1 base, with 15 bases remaining between them. The CDR3 has 17 amino acids. The CDR3 sequence is CASSGSRGVSGANVLTF. CDR3 nucleotides: TGCGCCAGCAGCGGGTCCCGGGGAGTATCTGGGGCCAACGTCCTGACTTTC.

In this sample, this clonotype turned up many times. The chain has TRBV10-1 and TRBJ1-1; no clear D gene. This CDR3 is 15 amino acids long. Germline-derived CDR1 and CDR2 are WNHNN and SYGVQD (reference sequence). V lost 0 bases and J 5 bases, leaving 13 bases between the germline ends. CDR3 nucleotides: TGCGCCAGCAGTGAGTCGATTGAAGGGAGAACTGAAGCTTTCTTT. Amino acids: CASSESIEGRTEAFF.

In its sample, this clonotype was seen many times. This chain connects TRBV3-1 to TRBJ2-7; D is tentatively TRBD1 or TRBD2 (6 bases each). This CDR3 is built from 14 residues. Germline-derived CDR1 and CDR2 are LGHDT and YNNKEL (reference sequence). V shed 4 bases and J shed 1 base, with 11 bases lying between them. The CDR3 sequence: CASSPEGGSYEQYF. In nucleotides, the CDR3 is TGTGCCAGCAGCCCCGAGGGGGGTTCCTACGAGCAGTACTTC.